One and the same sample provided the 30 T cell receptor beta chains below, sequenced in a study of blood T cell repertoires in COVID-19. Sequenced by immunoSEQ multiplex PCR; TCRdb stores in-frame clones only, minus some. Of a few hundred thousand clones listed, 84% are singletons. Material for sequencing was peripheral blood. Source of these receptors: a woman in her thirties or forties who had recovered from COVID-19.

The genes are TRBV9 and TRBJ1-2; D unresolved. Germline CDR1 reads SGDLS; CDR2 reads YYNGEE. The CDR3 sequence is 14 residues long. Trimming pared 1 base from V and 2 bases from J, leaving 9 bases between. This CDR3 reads CASSVSLENYGYTF. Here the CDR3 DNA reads TGTGCCAGCAGCGTATCGTTAGAAAACTATGGCTACACCTTC.

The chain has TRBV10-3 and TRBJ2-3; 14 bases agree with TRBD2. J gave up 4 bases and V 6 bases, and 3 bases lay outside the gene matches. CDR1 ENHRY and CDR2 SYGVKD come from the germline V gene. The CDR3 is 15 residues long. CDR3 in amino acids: CAIRRTSGGSDTQYF. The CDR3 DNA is TGTGCCATCAGACGGACTAGCGGGGGGTCAGATACGCAGTATTTT.

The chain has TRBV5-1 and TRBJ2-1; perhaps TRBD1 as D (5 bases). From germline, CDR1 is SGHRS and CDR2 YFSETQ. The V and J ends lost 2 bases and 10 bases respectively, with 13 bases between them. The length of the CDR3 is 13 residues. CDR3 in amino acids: CASSLPQGSEQFF. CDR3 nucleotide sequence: TGCGCCAGCAGCTTACCGCAGGGAAGCGAGCAGTTCTTC.

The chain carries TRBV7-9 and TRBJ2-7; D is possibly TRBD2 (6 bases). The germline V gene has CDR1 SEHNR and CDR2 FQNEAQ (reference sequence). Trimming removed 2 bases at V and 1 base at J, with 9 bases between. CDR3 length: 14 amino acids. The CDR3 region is CASSLYGGSYEQYF. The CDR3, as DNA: TGTGCCAGCAGCTTATACGGGGGATCCTACGAGCAGTACTTC.

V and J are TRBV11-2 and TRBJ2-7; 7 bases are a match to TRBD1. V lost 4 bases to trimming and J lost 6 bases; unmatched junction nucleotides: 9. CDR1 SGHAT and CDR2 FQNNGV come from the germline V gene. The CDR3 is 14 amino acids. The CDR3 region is CASSSNRDSGEQYF. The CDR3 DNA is TGTGCCAGCAGCTCCAACCGGGACAGTGGCGAGCAGTACTTC.

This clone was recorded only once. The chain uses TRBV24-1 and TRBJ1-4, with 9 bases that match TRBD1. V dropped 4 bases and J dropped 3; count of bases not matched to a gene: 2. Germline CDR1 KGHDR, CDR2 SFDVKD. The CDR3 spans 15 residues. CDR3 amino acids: CATSDRQGANEKLFF. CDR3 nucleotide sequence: TGTGCCACCAGTGACCGACAGGGGGCTAATGAAAAACTGTTTTTT.

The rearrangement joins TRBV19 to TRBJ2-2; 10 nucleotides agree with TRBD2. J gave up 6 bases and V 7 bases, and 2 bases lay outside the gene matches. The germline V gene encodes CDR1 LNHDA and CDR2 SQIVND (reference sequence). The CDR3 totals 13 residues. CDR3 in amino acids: CASISGGSGELFF. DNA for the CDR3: TGTGCCAGTATTAGCGGGGGGTCCGGGGAGCTGTTTTTT.

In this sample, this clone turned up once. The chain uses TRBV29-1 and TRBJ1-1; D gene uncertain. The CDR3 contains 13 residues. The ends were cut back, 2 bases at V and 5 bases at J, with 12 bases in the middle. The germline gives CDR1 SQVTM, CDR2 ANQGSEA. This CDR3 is CSVEPTSGTEAFF. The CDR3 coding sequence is TGCAGCGTTGAACCGACTTCGGGAACTGAAGCTTTCTTT.

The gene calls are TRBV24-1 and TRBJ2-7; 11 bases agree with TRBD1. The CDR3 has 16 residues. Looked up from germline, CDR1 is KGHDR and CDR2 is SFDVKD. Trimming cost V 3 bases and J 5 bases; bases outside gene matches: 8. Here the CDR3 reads CATSDPGQGARDEQYF. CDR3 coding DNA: TGTGCCACCAGTGATCCCGGACAGGGGGCACGTGACGAGCAGTACTTC.

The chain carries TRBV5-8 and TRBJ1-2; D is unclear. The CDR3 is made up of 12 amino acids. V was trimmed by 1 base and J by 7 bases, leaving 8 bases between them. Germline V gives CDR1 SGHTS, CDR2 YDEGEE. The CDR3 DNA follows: TGTGCCAGCAGCTTGCGAGGGATTGGCTACACCTTC. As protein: CASSLRGIGYTF.

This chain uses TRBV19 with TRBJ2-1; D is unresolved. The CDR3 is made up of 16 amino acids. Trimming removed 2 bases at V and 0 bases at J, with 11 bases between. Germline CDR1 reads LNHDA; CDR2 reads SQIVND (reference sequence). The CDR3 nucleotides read TGTGCCAGTAGTATACGTCCCCCGCGCTCCTACAATGAGCAGTTCTTC. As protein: CASSIRPPRSYNEQFF. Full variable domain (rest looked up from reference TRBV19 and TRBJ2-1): DGGITQSPKYLFRKEGQNVTLSCEQNLNHDAMYWYRQDPGQGLRLIYYSQIVNDFQKGDIAEGYSVSREKKESFPLTVTSAQKNPTAFYLCASSIRPPRSYNEQFFGPGTRLTVL.

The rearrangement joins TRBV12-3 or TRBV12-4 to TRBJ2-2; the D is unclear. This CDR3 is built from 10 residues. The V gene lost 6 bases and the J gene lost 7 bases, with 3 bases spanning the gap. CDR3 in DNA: TGTGCCAGCAGGCGCGGGGAGCTGTTTTTT. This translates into CASRRGELFF.

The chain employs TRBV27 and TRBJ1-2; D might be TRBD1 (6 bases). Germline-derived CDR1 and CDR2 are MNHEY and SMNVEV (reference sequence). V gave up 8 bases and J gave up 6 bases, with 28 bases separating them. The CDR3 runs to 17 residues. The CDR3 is CASSPSGESARGDGYTF. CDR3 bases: TGTGCCAGCTCCCCGTCAGGGGAGTCCGCACGAGGCGATGGCTACACCTTC.

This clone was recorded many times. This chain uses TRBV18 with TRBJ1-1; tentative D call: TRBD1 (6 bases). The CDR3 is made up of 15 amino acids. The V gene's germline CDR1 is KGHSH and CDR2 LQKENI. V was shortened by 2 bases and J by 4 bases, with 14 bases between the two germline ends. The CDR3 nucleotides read TGTGCCAGCTCACCAACGGGGGGCAGGGTCACTGAAGCTTTCTTT. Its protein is CASSPTGGRVTEAFF.

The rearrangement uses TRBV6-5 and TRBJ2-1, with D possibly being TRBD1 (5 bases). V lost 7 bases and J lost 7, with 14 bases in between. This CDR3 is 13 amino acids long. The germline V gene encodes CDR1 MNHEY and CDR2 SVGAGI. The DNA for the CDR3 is TGTGCCAGCACTGGGGCCGTCTGGAATGAGCAGTTCTTC. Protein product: CASTGAVWNEQFF.

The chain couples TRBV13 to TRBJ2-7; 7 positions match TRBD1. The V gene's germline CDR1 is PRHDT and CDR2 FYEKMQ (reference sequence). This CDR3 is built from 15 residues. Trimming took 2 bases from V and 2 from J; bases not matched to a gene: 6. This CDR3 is CASSLLGTETYEQYF. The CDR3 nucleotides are TGTGCCAGCAGCTTATTAGGGACAGAGACCTACGAGCAGTACTTC.

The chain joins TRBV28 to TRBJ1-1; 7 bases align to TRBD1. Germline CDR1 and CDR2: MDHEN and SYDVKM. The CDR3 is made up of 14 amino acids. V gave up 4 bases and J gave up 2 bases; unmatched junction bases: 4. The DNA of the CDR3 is TGTGCCAGCAGTTGGGGGACAGTCAACACTGAAGCTTTCTTT. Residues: CASSWGTVNTEAFF. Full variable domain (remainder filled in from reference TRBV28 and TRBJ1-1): DVKVTQSSRYLVKRTGEKVFLECVQDMDHENMFWYRQDPGLGLRLIYFSYDVKMKEKGDIPEGYSVSREKKERFSLILESASTNQTSMYLCASSWGTVNTEAFFGQGTRLTVV.

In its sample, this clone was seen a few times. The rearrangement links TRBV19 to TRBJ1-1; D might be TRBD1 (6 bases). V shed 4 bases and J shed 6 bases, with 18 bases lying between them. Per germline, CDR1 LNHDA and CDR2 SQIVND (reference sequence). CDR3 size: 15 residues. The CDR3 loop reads CASSTQQGRFAEAFF. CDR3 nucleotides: TGTGCCAGTAGTACCCAACAGGGAAGGTTTGCTGAAGCTTTCTTT.

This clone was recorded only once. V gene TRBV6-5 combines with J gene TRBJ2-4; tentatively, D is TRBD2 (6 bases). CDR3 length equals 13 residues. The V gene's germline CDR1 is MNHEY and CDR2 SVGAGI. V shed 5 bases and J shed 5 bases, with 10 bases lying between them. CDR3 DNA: TGTGCCAGCAGTCTCTCGGGGGAAAACATTCAGTACTTC. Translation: CASSLSGENIQYF.

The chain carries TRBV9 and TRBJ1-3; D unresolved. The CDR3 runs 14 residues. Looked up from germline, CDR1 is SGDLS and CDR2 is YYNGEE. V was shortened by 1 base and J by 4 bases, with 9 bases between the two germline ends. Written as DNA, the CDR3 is TGTGCCAGCAGCGTACGTGTTTCCGGAAACACCATATATTTT. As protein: CASSVRVSGNTIYF. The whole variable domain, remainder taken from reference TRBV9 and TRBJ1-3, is DSGVTQTPKHLITATGQRVTLRCSPRSGDLSVYWYQQSLDQGLQFLIQYYNGEERAKGNILERFSAQQFPDLHSELNLSSLELGDSALYFCASSVRVSGNTIYFGEGSWLTVV.

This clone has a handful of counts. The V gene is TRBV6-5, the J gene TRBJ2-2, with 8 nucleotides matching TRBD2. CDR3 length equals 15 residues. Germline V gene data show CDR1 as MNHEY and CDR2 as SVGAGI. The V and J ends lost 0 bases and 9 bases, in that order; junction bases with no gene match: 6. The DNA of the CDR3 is TGTGCCAGCAGTTACTCGGGACTAGGTGTCCGGGAGCTGTTTTTT. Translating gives CASSYSGLGVRELFF.

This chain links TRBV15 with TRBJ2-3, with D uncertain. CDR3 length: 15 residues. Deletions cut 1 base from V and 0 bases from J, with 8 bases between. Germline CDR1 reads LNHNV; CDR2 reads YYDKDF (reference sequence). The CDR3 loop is CATSRGEASTDTQYF. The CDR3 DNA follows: TGTGCCACCAGCAGAGGCGAAGCTAGCACAGATACGCAGTATTTT.

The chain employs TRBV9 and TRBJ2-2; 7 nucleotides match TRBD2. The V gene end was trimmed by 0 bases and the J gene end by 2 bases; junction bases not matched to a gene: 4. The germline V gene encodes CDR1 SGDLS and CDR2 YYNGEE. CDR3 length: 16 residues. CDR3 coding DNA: TGTGCCAGCAGCGTAGCAGGGAGGGTAAACACCGGGGAGCTGTTTTTT. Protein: CASSVAGRVNTGELFF. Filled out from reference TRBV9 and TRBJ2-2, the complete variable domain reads DSGVTQTPKHLITATGQRVTLRCSPRSGDLSVYWYQQSLDQGLQFLIQYYNGEERAKGNILERFSAQQFPDLHSELNLSSLELGDSALYFCASSVAGRVNTGELFFGEGSRLTVL.

In DNA form, the CDR3 reads TGTGCCACCAGTGATTTGCTGGGGACAACTTCTAGCACAGATACGCAGTATTTT. This sequence encodes CATSDLLGTTSSTDTQYF. The gene calls are TRBV24-1 and TRBJ2-3; the D gene is possibly TRBD1 (6 bases). Germline assignment: CDR1 KGHDR and CDR2 SFDVKD. The V and J ends lost 0 bases and 0 bases respectively, with 15 bases between them. This CDR3 contains 18 residues.

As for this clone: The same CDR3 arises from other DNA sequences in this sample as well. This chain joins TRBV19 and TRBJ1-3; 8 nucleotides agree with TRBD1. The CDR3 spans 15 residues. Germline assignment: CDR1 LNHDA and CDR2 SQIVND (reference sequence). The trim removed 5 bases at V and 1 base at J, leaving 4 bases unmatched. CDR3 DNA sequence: TGTGCCAGTAGTGTGCAGGGGGCATCTGGAAACACCATATATTTT. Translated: CASSVQGASGNTIYF.

The CDR3 loop reads CASGGGVFGAFF. DNA of the CDR3: TGTGCCAGCGGGGGGGGAGTTTTTGGAGCTTTCTTT. The chain carries TRBV7-9 and TRBJ1-1, with D tentatively TRBD1 (5 bases). The CDR3 covers 12 residues. V dropped 8 bases and J dropped 10 bases, with 17 bases sitting between them. CDR1 SEHNR and CDR2 FQNEAQ come from the germline V gene (reference sequence).

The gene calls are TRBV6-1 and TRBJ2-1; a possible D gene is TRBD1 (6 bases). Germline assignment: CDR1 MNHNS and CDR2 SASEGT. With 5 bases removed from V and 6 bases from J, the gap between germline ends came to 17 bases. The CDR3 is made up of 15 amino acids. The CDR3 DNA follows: TGTGCCAGCAGTACAGCTGGACAGATATCCAATGAGCAGTTCTTC. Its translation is CASSTAGQISNEQFF.

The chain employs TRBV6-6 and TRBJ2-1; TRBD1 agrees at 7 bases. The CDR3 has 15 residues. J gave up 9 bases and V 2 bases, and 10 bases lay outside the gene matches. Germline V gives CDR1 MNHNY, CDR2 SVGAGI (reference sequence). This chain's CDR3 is CASSYQETGSVEQFF. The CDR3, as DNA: TGTGCCAGCAGTTACCAGGAGACAGGGTCGGTTGAGCAGTTCTTC.

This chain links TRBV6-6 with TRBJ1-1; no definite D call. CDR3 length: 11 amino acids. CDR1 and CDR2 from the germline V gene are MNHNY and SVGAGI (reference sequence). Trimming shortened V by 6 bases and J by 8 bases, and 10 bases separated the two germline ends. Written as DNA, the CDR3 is TGTGCCAGCAGCCCCCCAGGAGAAGCTTTCTTT. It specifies CASSPPGEAFF.

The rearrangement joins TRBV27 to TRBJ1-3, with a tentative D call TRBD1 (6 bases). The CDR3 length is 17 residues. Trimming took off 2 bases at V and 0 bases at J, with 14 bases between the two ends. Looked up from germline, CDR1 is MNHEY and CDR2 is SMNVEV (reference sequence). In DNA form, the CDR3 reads TGTGCCAGCAGTTTAAGTTTGGAGACAGGCTCTGGAAACACCATATATTTT. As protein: CASSLSLETGSGNTIYF.